Listed below are T cell receptor beta chains from one sample, sequenced in a study of T cell changes during pregnancy in multiple sclerosis. Measured with immunoSEQ multiplex PCR; TCRdb has only the in-frame clones, and not every one. The table records tens of thousands of clones, about 88% of them present only once. The sample here was CD4+ T cells from peripheral blood mononuclear cells, taken in the third trimester of pregnancy. Receptors originate from a female donor with multiple sclerosis, enrolled in a pregnancy study. Each CDR3 is given with its conserved first and last residue. D genes are given only for firm matches. Not every row has a clone size; where given, it reads once, few, many or a size class.

d_call: TRBD2; clone_size: NA; v_call: TRBV4-2; j_call: TRBJ2-7; cdr3_nt: TGTGCCAGCAGCTCTGGACTAGCCCAATACGAGCAGTACTTC; cdr3_aa: CASSSGLAQYEQYF
d_call: NA; clone_size: once; v_call: TRBV19; j_call: TRBJ2-1; cdr3_nt: TGTGCCAGTAGAGACACAGTCTACAATGAGCAGTTCTTC; cdr3_aa: CASRDTVYNEQFF
d_call: TRBD1; clone_size: NA; v_call: TRBV5-6; j_call: TRBJ1-4; cdr3_nt: TGTGCCAGCAGCTTGGATGGGACAGCAGGTGGAAAACTGTTTTTT; cdr3_aa: CASSLDGTAGGKLFF
d_call: NA; clone_size: NA; v_call: TRBV29-1; j_call: TRBJ1-2; cdr3_nt: TGCAGCGTTGAACCGGGGTTCGGCCATAAGGAATATGGCTACACCTTC; cdr3_aa: CSVEPGFGHKEYGYTF
d_call: NA; clone_size: NA; v_call: TRBV6-5; j_call: TRBJ1-2; cdr3_nt: TGTGCCAGCAGTTCGCCCCCCGGGGACTATGGCTACACCTTC; cdr3_aa: CASSSPPGDYGYTF
d_call: TRBD2; clone_size: NA; v_call: TRBV7-2; j_call: TRBJ2-7; cdr3_nt: TGTGCCAGCAGCTTAGTTAGCGGGAGCCCCTCCTACGAGCAGTACTTC; cdr3_aa: CASSLVSGSPSYEQYF
d_call: NA; clone_size: few; v_call: TRBV7-9; j_call: TRBJ1-1; cdr3_nt: TGTGCCAGCAGCTTTATAAACACTGAAGCTTTCTTT; cdr3_aa: CASSFINTEAFF
d_call: TRBD1; clone_size: NA; v_call: TRBV6-1; j_call: TRBJ2-7; cdr3_nt: TGTGCCAGCAGTGAAATATGGGGACAGGGACCCTACGAGCAGTACTTC; cdr3_aa: CASSEIWGQGPYEQYF
d_call: TRBD1; clone_size: few; v_call: TRBV5-1; j_call: TRBJ1-2; cdr3_nt: TGCGCCAGCAGCTTGGGAGCAGGGGGTAATGGCTACACCTTC; cdr3_aa: CASSLGAGGNGYTF
d_call: TRBD1; clone_size: NA; v_call: TRBV29-1; j_call: TRBJ2-5; cdr3_nt: TGCAGCGTTTTCGACAGGGTAGGGGGAGAGACCCAGTACTTC; cdr3_aa: CSVFDRVGGETQYF
d_call: NA; clone_size: NA; v_call: TRBV6-6; j_call: TRBJ1-6; cdr3_nt: TGTGCCGGAGGTGACGGGGATTCACCCCTCCACTTT; cdr3_aa: CAGGDGDSPLHF
d_call: NA; clone_size: NA; v_call: TRBV6-6; j_call: TRBJ1-2; cdr3_nt: TGTGCCTCGACCGCCGCGGGTTATGGCTACACCTTC; cdr3_aa: CASTAAGYGYTF
d_call: NA; clone_size: NA; v_call: TRBV6-4; j_call: TRBJ1-2; cdr3_nt: TGTGCCAGCAGTGACTCCTTTGGGGCAGCCCTTTATGGCTACACCTTC; cdr3_aa: CASSDSFGAALYGYTF
d_call: TRBD2; clone_size: NA; v_call: TRBV9; j_call: TRBJ2-3; cdr3_nt: TGTGCCAGCAGCGTCGATAGCGGGGGGGCGGGAGATACGCAGTATTTT; cdr3_aa: CASSVDSGGAGDTQYF
d_call: TRBD2; clone_size: NA; v_call: TRBV7-2; j_call: TRBJ2-5; cdr3_nt: TGTGCCAGCAGCTCGGGACTAGCTCAAGAGACCCAGTACTTC; cdr3_aa: CASSSGLAQETQYF
d_call: NA; clone_size: few; v_call: TRBV7-3; j_call: TRBJ2-3; cdr3_nt: TGTGCCAGCAGCTTACTCGGGAACCGGGAGAGTCGAGATACGCAGTATTTT; cdr3_aa: CASSLLGNRESRDTQYF
d_call: TRBD1; clone_size: NA; v_call: TRBV19; j_call: TRBJ1-5; cdr3_nt: TGTGCCAGTAGGACAGGGTTTTATCCGCAGCCGTCTAAGCCCCAGCATTTT; cdr3_aa: CASRTGFYPQPSKPQHF
d_call: TRBD1; clone_size: NA; v_call: TRBV7-9; j_call: TRBJ1-6; cdr3_nt: TGTGCCAGCAGCCCGGGGACAGTAAATTCACCCCTCCACTTT; cdr3_aa: CASSPGTVNSPLHF
d_call: TRBD2; clone_size: few; v_call: TRBV7-3; j_call: TRBJ2-3; cdr3_nt: TGTGCCAGCAGCTTAAATAGCGGGGAAGCAGATACGCAGTATTTT; cdr3_aa: CASSLNSGEADTQYF
d_call: NA; clone_size: NA; v_call: TRBV30; j_call: TRBJ1-2; cdr3_nt: TGTGCCTGGAGCCCGGGGGGTGATGGCTACACCTTC; cdr3_aa: CAWSPGGDGYTF
d_call: NA; clone_size: NA; v_call: TRBV27; j_call: TRBJ1-2; cdr3_nt: TGTGCCAGCAGTTTATCGTCGAGGGCCCTGGGCTACACCTTC; cdr3_aa: CASSLSSRALGYTF
d_call: NA; clone_size: NA; v_call: TRBV7-2; j_call: TRBJ1-1; cdr3_nt: TGTGCCAGCAGCTCCCGAGACTGGAACACTGAAGCTTTCTTT; cdr3_aa: CASSSRDWNTEAFF
d_call: NA; clone_size: NA; v_call: TRBV5-8; j_call: TRBJ1-4; cdr3_nt: TGTGCCAGCAGCTTGGACAGTGTGGTTGGACTGTTTTTT; cdr3_aa: CASSLDSVVGLFF
d_call: TRBD2; clone_size: few; v_call: TRBV7-3; j_call: TRBJ2-3; cdr3_nt: TGTGCCAGCAGCCGGACTAGCGGGGGGGCCGCAGATACGCAGTATTTT; cdr3_aa: CASSRTSGGAADTQYF
d_call: NA; clone_size: NA; v_call: TRBV7-2; j_call: TRBJ2-5; cdr3_nt: TGTGCCAGCAGCTTAGGTACAGGTGGGGAGACCCAGTACTTC; cdr3_aa: CASSLGTGGETQYF
d_call: TRBD1; clone_size: NA; v_call: TRBV2; j_call: TRBJ1-5; cdr3_nt: TGTGCCAGCAGTGTGGGACAGGGGGAGGGCGGCAATCAGCCCCAGCATTTT; cdr3_aa: CASSVGQGEGGNQPQHF
d_call: TRBD1; clone_size: NA; v_call: TRBV4-2; j_call: TRBJ2-1; cdr3_nt: TGTGCCAGCAGCCAAGATAAGACAGGGGAAGGACAGTTCTTC; cdr3_aa: CASSQDKTGEGQFF
d_call: TRBD1; clone_size: NA; v_call: TRBV7-9; j_call: TRBJ1-4; cdr3_nt: TGTGCCAGCAGTCTCCAGGGGGCGGGGGAAAAACTGTTTTTT; cdr3_aa: CASSLQGAGEKLFF
d_call: NA; clone_size: NA; v_call: TRBV2; j_call: TRBJ1-1; cdr3_nt: TGTGCCAGCAGGTTTCTAGCGGGCACTGAAGCTTTCTTT; cdr3_aa: CASRFLAGTEAFF
d_call: NA; clone_size: NA; v_call: TRBV4-1; j_call: TRBJ1-2; cdr3_nt: TGCGCCAGCAGCCAAGGGGGGGTTGGAGGCTACACCTTC; cdr3_aa: CASSQGGVGGYTF
d_call: TRBD1; clone_size: NA; v_call: TRBV10-3; j_call: TRBJ1-2; cdr3_nt: TGTGCCATCAGTGTGGCAGGGGGCAGCAACTATGGCTACACCTTC; cdr3_aa: CAISVAGGSNYGYTF
d_call: NA; clone_size: NA; v_call: TRBV9; j_call: TRBJ2-5; cdr3_nt: TGTGCCAGCAATAATGGCTTACCACAAGAGACCCAGTACTTC; cdr3_aa: CASNNGLPQETQYF
d_call: NA; clone_size: NA; v_call: TRBV9; j_call: TRBJ2-7; cdr3_nt: TGTGCCAGCAGCGTAGGGGGGCAGGGCGAGCAGTACTTC; cdr3_aa: CASSVGGQGEQYF
d_call: NA; clone_size: NA; v_call: TRBV7-3; j_call: TRBJ1-6; cdr3_nt: TGTGCCAGCAGCTCCTTTCAGGGCTCGCCCCTCCACTTT; cdr3_aa: CASSSFQGSPLHF
d_call: NA; clone_size: NA; v_call: TRBV5-1; j_call: TRBJ1-2; cdr3_nt: TGCGCCAGCAGCTTGGGTGACGGAGCGAACCATGGCTACACCTTC; cdr3_aa: CASSLGDGANHGYTF